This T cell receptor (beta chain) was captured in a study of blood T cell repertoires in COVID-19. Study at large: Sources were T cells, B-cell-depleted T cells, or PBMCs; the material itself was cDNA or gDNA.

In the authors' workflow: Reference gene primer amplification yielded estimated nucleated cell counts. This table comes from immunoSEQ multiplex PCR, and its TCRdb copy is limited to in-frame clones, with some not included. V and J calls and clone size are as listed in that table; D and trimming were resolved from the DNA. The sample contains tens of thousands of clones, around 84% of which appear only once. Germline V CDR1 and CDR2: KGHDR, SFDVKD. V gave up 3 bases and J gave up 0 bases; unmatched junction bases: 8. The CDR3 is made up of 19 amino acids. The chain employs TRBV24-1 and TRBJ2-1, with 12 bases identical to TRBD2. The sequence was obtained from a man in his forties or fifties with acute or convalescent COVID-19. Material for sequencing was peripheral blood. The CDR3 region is CATSDQRTSGASSYNEQFF. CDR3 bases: TGTGCCACCAGTGATCAACGGACTAGCGGGGCTAGCTCCTACAATGAGCAGTTCTTC.